These T cell receptor beta chains were read from a single sample in a study of kidney transplant recipient with SARS-CoV-2 infection. In TCRdb, the reads were re-called with MiXCR into one record per CDR3 protein. The repertoire includes roughly 230,000 distinct CDR3 sequences, 29% of them detected once, and roughly 7% sits in the top ten. Sequenced here: a blood sample, sampled at baseline and around day 110 from a kidney transplant recipient. The receptors here all came from a male patient in his thirties who had COVID-19 and was a kidney transplant recipient. A subset of T cells may come from the graft donor. Each CDR3 is given with its conserved first and last residue. The D gene is left open where the match is weak. Size is stated for part of the rows, as once, few or many counts, or as a class when the clone is expanded.

CDR3 DNA	CDR3 protein	V gene	clone size	J gene	D gene
TGCGCCAGCAGCCAAGAAGCCACAAACTACGAGCAGTACTTC	CASSQEATNYEQYF	TRBV4-1	many	TRBJ2-7	.
TGTGCCAGCAGTTTTGCGCAAGAACTGGGAAAGACCTATGGCTACACCTTC	CASSFAQELGKTYGYTF	TRBV25-1	many	TRBJ1-2	.
TGTGCCAGCACGGGACACGGGAAGAGCACAGATACGCAGTATTTT	CASTGHGKSTDTQYF	TRBV7-2	few	TRBJ2-3	.
TGTGCCAGCTCCGAGACTAGCCGGGAGACAGATACGCAGTATTTT	CASSETSRETDTQYF	TRBV18	.	TRBJ2-3	TRBD2
TGTGCCAGCAGCTTCATGACAGGGGCTTTCACTGAAGCTTTCTTT	CASSFMTGAFTEAFF	TRBV11-3	many	TRBJ1-1	TRBD1
TGTGCCAGCAGCTTACGGCCGGGTTATAATTCACCCCTCCACTTT	CASSLRPGYNSPLHF	TRBV7-3	many	TRBJ1-6	.
TGTGCCAGCAGCTTAGATCTCCCCACCTTCCGTGCGGGGCCCCTCCACTTT	CASSLDLPTFRAGPLHF	TRBV11-3	many	TRBJ1-6	.
TGCAGTGCTACAGGGGGAAACACCATATATTTT	CSATGGNTIYF	TRBV20-1	.	TRBJ1-3	.
TGTGCCAGTGCACAACCCGACGGGAGCAATCAGCCCCAGCATTTT	CASAQPDGSNQPQHF	TRBV19	many	TRBJ1-5	.
TGTGCCAGCAGCTGGATGGACAGGGAGAGTGAAGCTTTCTTT	CASSWMDRESEAFF	TRBV5-5	many	TRBJ1-1	TRBD1
TGTGCCAGCAGTATTGAGGGGGATGACACCTATGGCTACACCTTC	CASSIEGDDTYGYTF	TRBV5-6	many	TRBJ1-2	.
TGTGCCAGCAGCTTTTATGGGAGATCCTCTGGAAACACCATATATTTT	CASSFYGRSSGNTIYF	TRBV5-4	many	TRBJ1-3	.
TGTGCCAGCAGTGTCCTTCACTCACACGGAAAGACCTATGGCTACACCTTC	CASSVLHSHGKTYGYTF	TRBV6-4	many	TRBJ1-2	.
TGTGCCACCGGTCGTAGCATTAGTACCAGAAAGACCTATGGCTACACCTTC	CATGRSISTRKTYGYTF	TRBV24-1	.	TRBJ1-2	.
TGTGCCAGCAGCTCCTACAGGGGCGAGCAGTACTTC	CASSSYRGEQYF	TRBV7-2	many	TRBJ2-7	TRBD1
TGTCCCAGCAGCCTTCTCGACACCCTTCGAAAGACCTATGGCTACACCTTC	CPSSLLDTLRKTYGYTF	TRBV3-1	.	TRBJ1-2	.
TGTGCCAGCAGTGGCTCATGCACATCAGGAAAGACCTATGGCTACACCTTC	CASSGSCTSGKTYGYTF	TRBV12-3/TRBV12-4	.	TRBJ1-2	.
TGTGCCACCAGCAGTAGCGGGATTACCTACGAGCAGTACTTC	CATSSSGITYEQYF	TRBV15	many	TRBJ2-7	TRBD2
TGTGCCAGCAGTTTAGACAGGGGATGGGAGACCCAGTACTTC	CASSLDRGWETQYF	TRBV12-3/TRBV12-4	many	TRBJ2-5	TRBD1
TGTGCCAGCAGCACGCCTAATCCCATTCCAGGCTTGACCGGGGAGCTGTTTTTT	CASSTPNPIPGLTGELFF	TRBV3-1	.	TRBJ2-2	.
TGTGCCAGCAGCTTAGAGGGCAAATTT	CASSLEGKF	TRBV7-9	many	TRBJ1-1	.
TGTGCCAGCAGCCAGCGGGTCAATGAGCAGTTCTTC	CASSQRVNEQFF	TRBV11-2	.	TRBJ2-1	.
TGCGCCAGCAGCTTGGCCAGGGACAGGCCCGCTGAAGCTTTCTTT	CASSLARDRPAEAFF	TRBV5-1	many	TRBJ1-1	TRBD1
TGTGCCAGCAGCCCGCGGGGCTCCTACGAGCAGTACTTC	CASSPRGSYEQYF	TRBV7-6	many	TRBJ2-7	.
TGTGCCAGCAGCGCTCCGACTAGCGGGAGGGCCGATACGCAGTATTTT	CASSAPTSGRADTQYF	TRBV2	.	TRBJ2-3	TRBD2
TGTGCCAGCAGTTATCCGGCCACAGCAGGAAAGACCTATGGCTACACCTTC	CASSYPATAGKTYGYTF	TRBV12-3/TRBV12-4	.	TRBJ1-2	.